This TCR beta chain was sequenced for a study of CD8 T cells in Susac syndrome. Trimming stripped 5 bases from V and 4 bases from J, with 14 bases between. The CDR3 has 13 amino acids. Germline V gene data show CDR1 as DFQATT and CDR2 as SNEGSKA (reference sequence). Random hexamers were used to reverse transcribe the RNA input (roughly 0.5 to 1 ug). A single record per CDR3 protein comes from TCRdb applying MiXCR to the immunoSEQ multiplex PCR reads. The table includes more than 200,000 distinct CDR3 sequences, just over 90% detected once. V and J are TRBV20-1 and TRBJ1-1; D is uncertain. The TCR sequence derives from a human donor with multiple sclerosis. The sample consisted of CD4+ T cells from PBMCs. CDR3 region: CSARPGGVTEAFF. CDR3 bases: TGCAGTGCTCGACCTGGAGGTGTCACTGAAGCTTTCTTT.